The clone carrying this T cell receptor (beta chain) was seen a handful of times. What it binds is not known. The source of the sample is a study of T cells after yellow fever vaccination. Findings of the study overall: Though it reached lower strength, the secondary response hit its peak faster, day 5 versus 15.

Template-switching 5'RACE yielded the TCR cDNA; a universal primer site and UMIs were added in the process. TCRdb processed the 5' RACE reads anew with MiXCR; each CDR3 protein has one entry. The repertoire holds a few hundred thousand distinct CDR3 sequences, with 5.2% as singletons. The clonotype was recovered from a young man who received the YFV17D yellow fever vaccine. Sequencing used CD4+ T cells sorted from PBMCs, obtained on the day of the yellow fever booster vaccination.

CDR3: CASSLLGDSYNEQFF. Here the CDR3 DNA reads TGTGCCAGCAGCTTATTGGGCGATTCCTACAATGAGCAGTTCTTC. The rearrangement uses TRBV5-5 and TRBJ2-1; D is ambiguous. Germline V gene data show CDR1 as SGHKS and CDR2 as YYEKEE (reference sequence). The CDR3 loop spans 15 amino acids. V was trimmed by 2 bases and J by 1 base, leaving 10 bases between them.